These 10 T cell receptor beta chains were all obtained from the same sample, sequenced in a study of shared clonotypes between healthy human individuals. Generated by immunoSEQ multiplex PCR, the TCRdb table keeps only in-frame clones and is missing some. The sample carries 1,400,000 or so clones, 98% to 99% recorded once. Input material: naive CD4+ T cells sorted from blood. The sample's subset: CD45RA+ positively selected. The receptors were sampled from a man between 25 and 39 years old in good health.

The chain links TRBV7-6 to TRBJ2-3; unclear D gene. In germline, CDR1 is SGHVS, CDR2 FNYEAQ. This CDR3 spans 15 amino acids. Trimming left V 0 bases short and J 2 bases short, with 9 bases between. The CDR3 coding sequence is TGTGCCAGCAGCTTAGCAGGCCTCCTCACAGATACGCAGTATTTT. As protein: CASSLAGLLTDTQYF.

The chain carries TRBV19 and TRBJ1-2; tentative D call: TRBD1 (5 bases). Looked up from germline, CDR1 is LNHDA and CDR2 is SQIVND (reference sequence). The V and J ends lost 7 bases and 11 bases respectively, with 20 bases between them. The CDR3 has 13 amino acids. The CDR3 bases are TGTGCCAGTATCCAGGTAGGGGCCGCAACGTACACCTTC. Translated, it gives CASIQVGAATYTF.

The gene calls are TRBV5-1 and TRBJ2-3, with 14 bases that match TRBD2. Germline loops: CDR1 SGHRS, CDR2 YFSETQ. The V gene end was trimmed by 0 bases and the J gene end by 0 bases; junction bases not matched to a gene: 3. The CDR3 length is 18 residues. This CDR3 is CASSLGTSGRTSTDTQYF. DNA for the CDR3: TGCGCCAGCAGCTTGGGGACTAGCGGGAGGACTAGCACAGATACGCAGTATTTT. Full variable domain (outside the CDR3, taken from reference TRBV5-1 and TRBJ2-3): KAGVTQTPRYLIKTRGQQVTLSCSPISGHRSVSWYQQTPGQGLQFLFEYFSETQRNKGNFPGRFSGRQFSNSRSEMNVSTLELGDSALYLCASSLGTSGRTSTDTQYFGPGTRLTVL.

The chain recombines TRBV9 with TRBJ1-1, with TRBD1 matching over 7 bases. From germline, CDR1 is SGDLS and CDR2 YYNGEE. V gave up 3 bases and J gave up 4 bases; unmatched junction bases: 12. This CDR3 spans 16 amino acids. CDR3 sequence reads: CASSAGRRGPGTEAFF. As DNA, the CDR3 is TGTGCCAGCAGCGCCGGCAGGAGGGGGCCGGGCACTGAAGCTTTCTTT.

As regards this clone: This CDR3 is also generated by other DNA sequences in the sample. This chain uses TRBV15 with TRBJ1-3; no reliable D call. The CDR3 contains 16 residues. V lost 0 bases to trimming and J lost 0 bases, with 9 bases between them. Germline CDR1 reads LNHNV; CDR2 reads YYDKDF (reference sequence). The CDR3: CATSRDFDPSGNTIYF. The CDR3 nucleotides read TGTGCCACCAGCAGAGATTTCGATCCCTCTGGAAACACCATATATTTT. Together with reference TRBV15 and TRBJ1-3, the CDR3 gives the full variable domain: DAMVIQNPRYQVTQFGKPVTLSCSQTLNHNVMYWYQQKSSQAPKLLFHYYDKDFNNEADTPDNFQSRRPNTSFCFLDIRSPGLGDTAMYLCATSRDFDPSGNTIYFGEGSWLTVV.

With regard to this clone: Additional DNA sequences in this sample encode the identical CDR3. The rearrangement links TRBV7-2 to TRBJ2-1; D call uncertain. The V end lost 5 bases, the J end lost 3 bases, and 2 bases lay between the germline ends. This CDR3 spans 11 amino acids. CDR1 and CDR2 (germline): SGHTA, FQGNSA. CDR3 DNA: TGTGCCAGCAGCGTCTACAATGAGCAGTTCTTC. Residues: CASSVYNEQFF.

CDR3 amino acids: CASTRGASGRRQETQYF. In nucleotides, the CDR3 is TGTGCCAGCACTCGAGGAGCTAGCGGGAGGCGGCAAGAGACCCAGTACTTC. The V and J genes are TRBV2 and TRBJ2-5; 11 nucleotides align to TRBD2. The germline V gene encodes CDR1 SNHLY and CDR2 FYNNEI. Unmatched junction bases numbered 12, after V lost 7 bases and J lost 2 bases. The CDR3 contains 17 residues.

The rearrangement links TRBV11-3 to TRBJ2-3, with 9 positions matching TRBD2. Per the germline V gene, CDR1 is SGHNT and CDR2 is YENEEA. V gave up 5 bases and J gave up 6 bases; unmatched junction bases: 6. CDR3 length: 14 amino acids. CDR3 nucleotide sequence: TGTGCCAGCAGCCCCACGCGGGAGGGGGATACGCAGTATTTT. Encoded protein: CASSPTREGDTQYF.

This clone was detected once. The chain joins TRBV27 to TRBJ2-1; D gene unclear. This CDR3 has 14 amino acids. V lost 7 bases and J lost 5, with 15 bases in between. From germline, CDR1 is MNHEY and CDR2 SMNVEV (reference sequence). CDR3 protein: CASNPAGQDNEQFF. CDR3 nucleotides: TGTGCCAGCAACCCCGCTGGGCAGGACAATGAGCAGTTCTTC.

V gene TRBV18 combines with J gene TRBJ2-5; weak D call: TRBD1 (6 bases). The CDR3 covers 13 residues. Per the germline V gene, CDR1 is KGHSH and CDR2 is LQKENI. V shed 5 bases and J shed 5 bases, with 12 bases lying between them. CDR3 loop: CASSAGVGETQYF. The CDR3 DNA sequence: TGTGCCAGCTCAGCAGGGGTCGGGGAGACCCAGTACTTC. The full variable domain, with the rest looked up from reference TRBV18 and TRBJ2-5, is NAGVMQNPRHLVRRRGQEARLRCSPMKGHSHVYWYRQLPEEGLKFMVYLQKENIIDESGMPKERFSAEFPKEGPSILRIQQVVRGDSAAYFCASSAGVGETQYFGPGTRLLVL.